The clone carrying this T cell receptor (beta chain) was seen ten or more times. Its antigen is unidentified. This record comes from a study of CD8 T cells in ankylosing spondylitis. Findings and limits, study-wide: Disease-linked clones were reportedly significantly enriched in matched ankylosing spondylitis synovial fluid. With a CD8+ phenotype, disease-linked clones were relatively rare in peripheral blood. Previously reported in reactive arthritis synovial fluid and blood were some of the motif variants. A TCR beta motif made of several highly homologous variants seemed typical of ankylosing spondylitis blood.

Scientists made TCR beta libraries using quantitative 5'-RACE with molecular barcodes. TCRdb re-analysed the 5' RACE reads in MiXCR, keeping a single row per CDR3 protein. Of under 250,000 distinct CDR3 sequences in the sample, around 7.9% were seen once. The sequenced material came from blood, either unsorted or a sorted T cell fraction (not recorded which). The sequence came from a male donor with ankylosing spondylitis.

The CDR3 region is CASSIYPEHTEAFF. DNA of the CDR3: TGTGCCAGCAGTATCTATCCGGAGCACACTGAAGCTTTCTTT. The chain combines TRBV6-2 or TRBV6-3 with TRBJ1-1; D gene unclear. Germline CDR1 and CDR2: MNHEY and SVGEGT. CDR3 length equals 14 residues. Trimming stripped 5 bases from V and 3 bases from J, with 13 bases between.